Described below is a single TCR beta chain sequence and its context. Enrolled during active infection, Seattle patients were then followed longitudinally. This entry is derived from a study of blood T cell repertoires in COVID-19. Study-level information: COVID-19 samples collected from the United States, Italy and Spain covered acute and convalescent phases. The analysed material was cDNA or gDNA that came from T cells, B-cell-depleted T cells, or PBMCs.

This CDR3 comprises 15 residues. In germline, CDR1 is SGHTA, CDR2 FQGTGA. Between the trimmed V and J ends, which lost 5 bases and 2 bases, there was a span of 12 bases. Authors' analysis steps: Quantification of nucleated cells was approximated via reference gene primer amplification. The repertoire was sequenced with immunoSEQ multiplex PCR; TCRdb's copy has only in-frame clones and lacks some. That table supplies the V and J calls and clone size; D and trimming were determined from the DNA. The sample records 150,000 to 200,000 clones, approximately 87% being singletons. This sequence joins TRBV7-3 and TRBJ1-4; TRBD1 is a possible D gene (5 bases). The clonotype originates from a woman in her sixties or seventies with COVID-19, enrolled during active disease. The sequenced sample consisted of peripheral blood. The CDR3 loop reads CASSRGGGTNEKLFF. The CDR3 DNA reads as TGTGCCAGCAGCCGGGGGGGTGGCACTAATGAAAAACTGTTTTTT.